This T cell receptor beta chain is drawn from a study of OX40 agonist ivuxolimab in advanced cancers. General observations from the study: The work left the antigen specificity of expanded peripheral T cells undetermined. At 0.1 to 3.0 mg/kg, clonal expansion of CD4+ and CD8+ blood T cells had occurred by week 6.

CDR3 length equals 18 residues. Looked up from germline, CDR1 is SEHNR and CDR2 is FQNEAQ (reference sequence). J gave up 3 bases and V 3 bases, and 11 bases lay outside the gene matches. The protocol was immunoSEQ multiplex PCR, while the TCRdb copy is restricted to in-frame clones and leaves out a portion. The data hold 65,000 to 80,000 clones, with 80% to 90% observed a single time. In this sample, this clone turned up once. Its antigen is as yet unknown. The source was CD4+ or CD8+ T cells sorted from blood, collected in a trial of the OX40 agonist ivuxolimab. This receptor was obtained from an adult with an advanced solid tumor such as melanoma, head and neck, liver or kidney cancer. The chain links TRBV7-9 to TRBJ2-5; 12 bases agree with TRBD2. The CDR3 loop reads CASSLGTTSGSSEETQYF. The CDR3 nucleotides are TGTGCCAGCAGCTTGGGTACGACTAGCGGGAGTTCGGAAGAGACCCAGTACTTC.